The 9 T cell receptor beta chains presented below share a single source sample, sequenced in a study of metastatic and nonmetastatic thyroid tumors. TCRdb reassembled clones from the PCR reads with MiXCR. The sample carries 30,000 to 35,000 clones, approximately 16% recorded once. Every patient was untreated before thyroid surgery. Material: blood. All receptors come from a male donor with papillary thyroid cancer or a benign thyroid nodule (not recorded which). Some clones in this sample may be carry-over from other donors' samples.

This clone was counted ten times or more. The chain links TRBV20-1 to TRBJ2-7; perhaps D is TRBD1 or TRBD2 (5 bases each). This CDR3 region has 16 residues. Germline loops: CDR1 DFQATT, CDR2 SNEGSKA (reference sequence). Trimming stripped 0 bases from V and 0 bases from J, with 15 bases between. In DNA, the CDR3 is TGCAGTGCTAGAGATCCAGGGAGACAGAGCTCCTACGAGCAGTACTTC. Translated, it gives CSARDPGRQSSYEQYF.

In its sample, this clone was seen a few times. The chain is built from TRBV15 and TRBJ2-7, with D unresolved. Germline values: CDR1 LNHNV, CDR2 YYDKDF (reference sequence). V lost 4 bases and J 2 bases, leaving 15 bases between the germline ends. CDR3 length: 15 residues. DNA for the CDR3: TGTGCCACCAGCATATGGGTAAGCTTACCCTACGAGCAGTACTTC. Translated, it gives CATSIWVSLPYEQYF.

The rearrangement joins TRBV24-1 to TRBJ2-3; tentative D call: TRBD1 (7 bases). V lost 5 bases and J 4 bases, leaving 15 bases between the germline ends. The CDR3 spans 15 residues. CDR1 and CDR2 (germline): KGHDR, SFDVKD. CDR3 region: CATSGRGRGSDTQYF. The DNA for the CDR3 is TGTGCCACCAGTGGGAGGGGCAGGGGGTCAGATACGCAGTATTTT.

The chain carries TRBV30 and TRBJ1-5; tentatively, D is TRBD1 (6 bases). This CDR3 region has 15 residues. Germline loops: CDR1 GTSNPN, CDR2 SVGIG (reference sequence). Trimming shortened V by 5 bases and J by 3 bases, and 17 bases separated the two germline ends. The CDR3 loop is CAWGAGATYNQPQHF. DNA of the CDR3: TGTGCCTGGGGGGCAGGGGCGACATACAATCAGCCCCAGCATTTT.

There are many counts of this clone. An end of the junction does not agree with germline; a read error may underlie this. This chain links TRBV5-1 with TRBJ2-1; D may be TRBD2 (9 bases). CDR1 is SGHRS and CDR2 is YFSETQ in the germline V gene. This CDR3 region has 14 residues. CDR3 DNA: TGCGCCTGCAGGGGGCGGGAGGGCCGGGATGAGCAGTTCTTC. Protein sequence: CACRGREGRDEQFF.

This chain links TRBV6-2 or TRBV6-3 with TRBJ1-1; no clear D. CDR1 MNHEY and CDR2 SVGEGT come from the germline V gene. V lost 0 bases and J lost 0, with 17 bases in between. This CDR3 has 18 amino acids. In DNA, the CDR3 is TGTGCCAGCAGTTACTCGCCAAACGCAGGACCCATGAACACTGAAGCTTTCTTT. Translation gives CASSYSPNAGPMNTEAFF.

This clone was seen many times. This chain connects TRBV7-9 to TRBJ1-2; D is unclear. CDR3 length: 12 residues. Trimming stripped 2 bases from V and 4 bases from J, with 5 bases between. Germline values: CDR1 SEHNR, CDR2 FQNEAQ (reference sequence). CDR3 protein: CASSLPGYGYTF. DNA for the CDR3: TGTGCCAGCAGCTTACCGGGCTATGGCTACACCTTC.

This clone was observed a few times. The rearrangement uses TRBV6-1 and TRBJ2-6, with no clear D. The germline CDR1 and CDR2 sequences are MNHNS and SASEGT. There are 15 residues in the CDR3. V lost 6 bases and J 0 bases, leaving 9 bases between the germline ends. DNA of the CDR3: TGTGCCAGCAGCTACATGACCTCTGGGGCCAACGTCCTGACTTTC. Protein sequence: CASSYMTSGANVLTF.

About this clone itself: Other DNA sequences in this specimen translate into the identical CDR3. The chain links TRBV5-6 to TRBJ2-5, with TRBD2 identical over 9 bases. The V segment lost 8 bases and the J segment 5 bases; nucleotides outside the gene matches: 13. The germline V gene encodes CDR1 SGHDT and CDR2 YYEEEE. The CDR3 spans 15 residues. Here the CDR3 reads CASSVLAGEGETQYF. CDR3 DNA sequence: TGTGCCAGTAGCGTATTAGCGGGAGAAGGCGAGACCCAGTACTTC. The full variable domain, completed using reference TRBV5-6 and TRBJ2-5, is DAGVTQSPTHLIKTRGQQVTLRCSPKSGHDTVSWYQQALGQGPQFIFQYYEEEERQRGNFPDRFSGHQFPNYSSELNVNALLLGDSALYLCASSVLAGEGETQYFGPGTRLLVL.